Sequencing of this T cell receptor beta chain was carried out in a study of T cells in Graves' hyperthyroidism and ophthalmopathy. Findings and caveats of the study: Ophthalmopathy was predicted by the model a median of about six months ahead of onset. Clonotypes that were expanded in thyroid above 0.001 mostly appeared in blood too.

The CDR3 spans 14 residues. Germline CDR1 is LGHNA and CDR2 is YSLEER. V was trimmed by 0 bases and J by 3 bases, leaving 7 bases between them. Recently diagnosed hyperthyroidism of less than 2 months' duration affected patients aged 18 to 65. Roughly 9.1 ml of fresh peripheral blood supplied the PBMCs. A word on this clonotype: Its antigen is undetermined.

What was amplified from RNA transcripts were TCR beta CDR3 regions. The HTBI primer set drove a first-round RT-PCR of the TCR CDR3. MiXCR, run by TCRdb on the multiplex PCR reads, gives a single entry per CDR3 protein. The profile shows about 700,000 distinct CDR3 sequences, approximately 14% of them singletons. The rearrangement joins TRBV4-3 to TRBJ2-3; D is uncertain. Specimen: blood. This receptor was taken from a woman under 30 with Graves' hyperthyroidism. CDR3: CASSQDVGTDTQYF. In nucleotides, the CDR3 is TGCGCCAGCAGCCAAGATGTCGGGACAGATACGCAGTATTTT.